These 4 T cell receptor beta chains came from one sample sequenced in a study of T cells expressing NK-cell markers. TCRdb reprocessed the 5' RACE reads and keeps a single row for each CDR3 protein, giving no DNA. Recorded for this sample: about 300,000 distinct CDR3 sequences. Sequencing was carried out using blood T cells: a sorted CD56 or NKG2C T cell subset, CD4+ or CD8+ T cells, or bulk PBMC T cells (not recorded which). The receptors stem from a woman aged 18 to 75 in good health.

V usage is TRBV5-1 and J usage is TRBJ2-3. Germline V gives CDR1 SGHRS, CDR2 YFSETQ. The CDR3 loop spans 13 amino acids. CDR3 loop: CASSLSSTDTQYF.

This rearrangement joins TRBV12-3 or TRBV12-4 to TRBJ2-7; TCRdb's assignment of TRBD1 cannot be checked, as there is no DNA. The CDR3 covers 13 residues. The CDR3 reads CASSRDSSYEQYF.

The chain is built from TRBV5-1 and TRBJ2-1; TCRdb outputs TRBD1, but without DNA this stays unchecked. Germline assignment: CDR1 SGHRS and CDR2 YFSETQ. There are 14 residues in the CDR3. CDR3 in amino acids: CASSLEQGNREQFF.

V gene TRBV7-2 combines with J gene TRBJ1-1. This CDR3 is 13 amino acids long. Germline CDR1 is SGHTA and CDR2 is FQGNSA. The CDR3 sequence: CASSVLTNTEAFF.